This T cell receptor (beta chain) derives from a study of response to subunit inactivated influenza vaccine. Findings of the study overall: New T cells are recruited in small numbers by each seasonal influenza vaccination, according to the authors' suggestion.

Germline CDR1 is SGHTA and CDR2 is FQGTGA. This CDR3 has 15 residues. V lost 1 base and J lost 3, with 11 bases in between. As to this clonotype: The antigen remains unidentified.

TCRdb re-derived calls from the RT-PCR reads in MiXCR, one entry per CDR3 protein. The table shows about 570,000 distinct CDR3 sequences, with roughly 10% occurring only once. Sequenced material: PBMCs from blood, taken on the day of vaccination. The sequence was collected from a man aged 45 to 65 who received an inactivated influenza vaccine. V usage is TRBV7-3 and J usage is TRBJ2-3; the D gene is possibly TRBD2 (5 bases). The CDR3, as DNA: TGTGCCAGCAGCTTAATGGTAGCGAAAACAGATACGCAGTATTTT. It specifies CASSLMVAKTDTQYF.